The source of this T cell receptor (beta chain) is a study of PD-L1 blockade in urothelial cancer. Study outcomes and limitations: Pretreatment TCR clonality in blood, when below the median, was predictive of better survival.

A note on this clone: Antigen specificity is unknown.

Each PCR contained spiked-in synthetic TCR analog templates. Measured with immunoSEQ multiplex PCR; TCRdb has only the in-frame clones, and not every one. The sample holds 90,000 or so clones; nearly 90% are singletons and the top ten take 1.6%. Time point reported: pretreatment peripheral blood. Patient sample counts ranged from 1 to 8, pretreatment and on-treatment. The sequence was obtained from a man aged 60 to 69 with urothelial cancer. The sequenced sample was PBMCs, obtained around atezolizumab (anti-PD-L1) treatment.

The CDR3 region is CASSTRGDQPQHF. The CDR3 DNA follows: TGTGCCAGTAGTACTAGGGGCGATCAGCCCCAGCATTTT. The chain carries TRBV19 and TRBJ1-5, with D possibly matching TRBD1 (5 bases). The length of the CDR3 is 13 residues. The germline V gene has CDR1 LNHDA and CDR2 SQIVND (reference sequence). V was cut by 4 bases and J by 5 bases, with 9 bases left in between.